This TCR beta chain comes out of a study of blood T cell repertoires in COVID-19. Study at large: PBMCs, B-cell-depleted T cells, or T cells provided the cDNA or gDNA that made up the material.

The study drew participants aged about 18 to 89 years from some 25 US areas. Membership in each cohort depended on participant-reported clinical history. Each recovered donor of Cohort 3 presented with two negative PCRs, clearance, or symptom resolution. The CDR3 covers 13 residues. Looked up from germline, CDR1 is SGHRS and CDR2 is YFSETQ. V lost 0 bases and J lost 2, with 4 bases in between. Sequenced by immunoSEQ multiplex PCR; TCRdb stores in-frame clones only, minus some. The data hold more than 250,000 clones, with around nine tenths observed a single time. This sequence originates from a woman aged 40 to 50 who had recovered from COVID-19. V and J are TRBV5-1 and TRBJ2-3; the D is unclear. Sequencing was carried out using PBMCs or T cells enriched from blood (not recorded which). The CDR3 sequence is CASSLVLTDTQYF. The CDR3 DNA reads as TGCGCCAGCAGCTTGGTCCTCACAGATACGCAGTATTTT.